This passage covers 16 T cell receptor beta chains from one sample sequenced in a study of cytomegalovirus exposure and HLA in healthy donors. PCR employed 60 Vbeta and 13 Jbeta primers. Produced via immunoSEQ multiplex PCR; TCRdb's table is partial and in-frame only. The sample comprises some 65,000 clones, 62% of which are singletons, and 2.5% to 3% rests with the top ten. Sequenced input: PBMCs. The receptors were sampled from a man aged 25 to 45 in good health and CMV-seronegative.

This chain uses TRBV7-6 with TRBJ2-2, with D uncertain. The germline V gene has CDR1 SGHVS and CDR2 FNYEAQ. This CDR3 is 16 amino acids long. The V and J ends lost 3 bases and 8 bases respectively, with 19 bases between them. The CDR3 DNA follows: TGTGCCAGCAGCTTTCGCAGCCTAGAAGAGTTTGGGGAGCTGTTTTTT. Amino acids: CASSFRSLEEFGELFF.

The chain links TRBV11-2 to TRBJ1-1, with a possible D match to TRBD1 (5 bases). CDR1 and CDR2 from the germline V gene are SGHAT and FQNNGV. Trimming removed 0 bases from V and 7 bases from J, with 12 bases in between. The CDR3 spans 14 residues. CDR3 in amino acids: CASSLDQGGGEAFF. In DNA form, the CDR3 reads TGTGCCAGCAGCTTAGATCAGGGAGGTGGTGAAGCTTTCTTT. The full variable domain, with the rest looked up from reference TRBV11-2 and TRBJ1-1, is EAGVAQSPRYKIIEKRQSVAFWCNPISGHATLYWYQQILGQGPKLLIQFQNNGVVDDSQLPKDRFSAERLKGVDSTLKIQPAKLEDSAVYLCASSLDQGGGEAFFGQGTRLTVV.

This clone was counted only a few times. This rearrangement joins TRBV30 to TRBJ1-1, with 9 bases that match TRBD1. The CDR3 extends over 13 amino acids. Per the germline V gene, CDR1 is GTSNPN and CDR2 is SVGIG (reference sequence). J was trimmed by 1 base and V by 5 bases; bases with no gene match: 2. In DNA, the CDR3 is TGTGCCTGGGAGGGACAGGGGAACACTGAAGCTTTCTTT. Translated: CAWEGQGNTEAFF.

This chain uses TRBV30 with TRBJ1-1; D unclear. Trimming pared 5 bases from V and 6 bases from J, leaving 10 bases between. This CDR3 comprises 11 residues. Germline CDR1 reads GTSNPN; CDR2 reads SVGIG (reference sequence). CDR3 DNA: TGTGCCTGGGAGTTAAACGCTGAAGCTTTCTTT. Protein product: CAWELNAEAFF.

This clone was found once. The chain has TRBV5-1 and TRBJ2-1; weak D call: TRBD1 (6 bases). The CDR3 covers 14 residues. V gave up 1 base and J gave up 5 bases, with 10 bases separating them. Germline V lookup: CDR1 SGHRS, CDR2 YFSETQ. DNA for the CDR3: TGCGCCAGCAGCTTGCCGACAGGAAACAATGAGCAGTTCTTC. It encodes CASSLPTGNNEQFF.

The count of this clone is one. The chain uses TRBV13 and TRBJ1-1; D gene uncertain. The CDR3 has 14 amino acids. Trimming took off 1 base at V and 0 bases at J, with 6 bases between the two ends. Germline V lookup: CDR1 PRHDT, CDR2 FYEKMQ (reference sequence). The CDR3 sequence: CASSLVPVNTEAFF. CDR3 nucleotides: TGTGCCAGCAGCTTAGTGCCAGTGAACACTGAAGCTTTCTTT.

There are a few counts of this clone. V and J are TRBV11-2 and TRBJ2-5, with 10 bases identical to TRBD2. J was trimmed by 5 bases and V by 1 base; bases with no gene match: 10. Germline V gene data show CDR1 as SGHAT and CDR2 as FQNNGV. The CDR3 has 17 residues. The CDR3 protein is CASSLVVSGGARETQYF. Here the CDR3 DNA reads TGTGCCAGCAGCTTAGTTGTCAGCGGGGGGGCTCGGGAGACCCAGTACTTC.

This clone was seen only a few times. The chain carries TRBV6-5 and TRBJ1-5, with 7 bases lining up with TRBD1. Germline V lookup: CDR1 MNHEY, CDR2 SVGAGI. The V and J ends lost 6 bases and 3 bases, in that order; junction bases with no gene match: 8. There are 15 residues in the CDR3. The chain's CDR3 is CASSLDRASNQPQHF. For the CDR3, the DNA is TGTGCCAGCAGCCTCGACAGGGCCTCCAATCAGCCCCAGCATTTT.

This clone occurred once. This chain uses TRBV6-1 with TRBJ2-1; 8 bases are a match to TRBD2. The CDR3 consists of 15 residues. Germline V gene sequence: CDR1 MNHNS, CDR2 SASEGT. V shed 6 bases and J 6 bases; nucleotides not matched to a gene: 10. The CDR3 protein is CASSSWRGAPNEQFF. CDR3 coding DNA: TGTGCCAGCAGCTCTTGGCGGGGGGCCCCCAATGAGCAGTTCTTC.

V gene TRBV10-3 combines with J gene TRBJ2-3, with no clear D. Trimming left V 2 bases short and J 1 base short, with 10 bases between. Germline V gives CDR1 ENHRY, CDR2 SYGVKD. There are 15 residues in the CDR3. The DNA of the CDR3 is TGTGCCATCAGTGAGCCCGACTCCCGCACAGATACGCAGTATTTT. This sequence encodes CAISEPDSRTDTQYF.

The chain joins TRBV6-6 to TRBJ2-7; D is unclear. Trimming took off 5 bases at V and 0 bases at J, with 11 bases between the two ends. From germline, CDR1 is MNHNY and CDR2 SVGAGI (reference sequence). The CDR3 covers 14 residues. CDR3 coding DNA: TGTGCCAGCAGTCCCAGCGCCGTCTCCTACGAGCAGTACTTC. Its protein product is CASSPSAVSYEQYF.

This sequence joins TRBV6-5 and TRBJ1-2, with 8 nucleotides matching TRBD1. This CDR3 is built from 15 residues. Germline assignment: CDR1 MNHEY and CDR2 SVGAGI. The ends lost 5 bases at V and 4 bases at J; junction bases unmatched: 9. The chain's CDR3 is CASSRTGGLIYGYTF. Here the CDR3 DNA reads TGTGCCAGCAGTCGTACAGGGGGACTAATCTATGGCTACACCTTC.

The chain is built from TRBV27 and TRBJ1-6; D gene uncertain. This CDR3 is 13 amino acids long. Between the trimmed V and J ends, which lost 8 bases and 0 bases, there was a span of 5 bases. Germline loops: CDR1 MNHEY, CDR2 SMNVEV (reference sequence). The CDR3 DNA follows: TGTGCCAGCGGGAGCTCCTATAATTCACCCCTCCACTTT. Amino acid sequence: CASGSSYNSPLHF.

The chain links TRBV6-5 to TRBJ1-2; 9 bases match TRBD1. V lost 6 bases to trimming and J lost 8 bases; unmatched junction nucleotides: 10. The length of the CDR3 is 14 residues. Per the germline V gene, CDR1 is MNHEY and CDR2 is SVGAGI. In DNA form, the CDR3 reads TGTGCCAGCAGCAGACAGGGGGGGAGCGGGGGCTACACCTTC. Residues: CASSRQGGSGGYTF.

The chain recombines TRBV5-1 with TRBJ2-3; 8 bases agree with TRBD2. Germline-derived CDR1 and CDR2 are SGHRS and YFSETQ. The CDR3 consists of 16 residues. Trimming cost V 5 bases and J 2 bases; bases outside gene matches: 10. In DNA, the CDR3 is TGCGCCAGCAGGGGTCGAGCGGGGGTCATCACAGATACGCAGTATTTT. Encoded protein: CASRGRAGVITDTQYF.

V usage is TRBV7-2 and J usage is TRBJ2-7, with TRBD2 matching over 13 bases. Unmatched junction bases numbered 8, after V lost 0 bases and J lost 0 bases. This CDR3 has 19 amino acids. Germline lookup yields CDR1 SGHTA and CDR2 FQGNSA. Written as DNA, the CDR3 is TGTGCCAGCAGCTTAGCGGAAGGACTAGCGGGGGACCACTCCTACGAGCAGTACTTC. Its protein is CASSLAEGLAGDHSYEQYF.